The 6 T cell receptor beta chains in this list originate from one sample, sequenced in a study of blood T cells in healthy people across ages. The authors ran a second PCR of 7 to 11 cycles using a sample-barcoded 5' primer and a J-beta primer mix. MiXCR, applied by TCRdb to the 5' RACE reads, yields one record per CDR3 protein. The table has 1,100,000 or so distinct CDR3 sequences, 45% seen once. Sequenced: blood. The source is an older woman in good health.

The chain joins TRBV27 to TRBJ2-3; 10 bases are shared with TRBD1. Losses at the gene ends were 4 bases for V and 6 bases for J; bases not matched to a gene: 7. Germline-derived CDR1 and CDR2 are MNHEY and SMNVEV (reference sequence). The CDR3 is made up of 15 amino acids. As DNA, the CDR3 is TGTGCCAGCAGTTCCCGGGACAGGGGTTTGGATACGCAGTATTTT. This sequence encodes CASSSRDRGLDTQYF.

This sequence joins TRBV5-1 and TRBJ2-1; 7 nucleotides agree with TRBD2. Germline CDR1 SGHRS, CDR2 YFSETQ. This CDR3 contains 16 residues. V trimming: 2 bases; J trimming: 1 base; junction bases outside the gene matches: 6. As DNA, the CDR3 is TGCGCCAGCAGCTTCACTAGCGTGGGGTCCTACAATGAGCAGTTCTTC. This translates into CASSFTSVGSYNEQFF.

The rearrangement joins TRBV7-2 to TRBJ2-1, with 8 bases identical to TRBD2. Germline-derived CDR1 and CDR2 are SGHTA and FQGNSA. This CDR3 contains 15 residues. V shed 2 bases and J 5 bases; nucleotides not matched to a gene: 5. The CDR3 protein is CASSLTLAGNNEQFF. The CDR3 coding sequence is TGTGCCAGCAGCTTAACGTTAGCGGGAAACAATGAGCAGTTCTTC.

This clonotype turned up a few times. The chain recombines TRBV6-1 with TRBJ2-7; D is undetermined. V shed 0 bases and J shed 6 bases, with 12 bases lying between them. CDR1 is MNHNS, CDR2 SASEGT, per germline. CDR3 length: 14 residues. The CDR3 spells CASSEAGIRSEQYF. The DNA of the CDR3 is TGTGCCAGCAGTGAAGCGGGAATCAGATCCGAGCAGTACTTC.

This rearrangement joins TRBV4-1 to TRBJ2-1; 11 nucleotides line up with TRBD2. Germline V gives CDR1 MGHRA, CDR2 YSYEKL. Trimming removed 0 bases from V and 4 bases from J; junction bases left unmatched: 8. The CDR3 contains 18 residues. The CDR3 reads CASSQEERLAGLYNEQFF. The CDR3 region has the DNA TGCGCCAGCAGCCAAGAGGAGAGACTAGCGGGGCTATACAATGAGCAGTTCTTC.

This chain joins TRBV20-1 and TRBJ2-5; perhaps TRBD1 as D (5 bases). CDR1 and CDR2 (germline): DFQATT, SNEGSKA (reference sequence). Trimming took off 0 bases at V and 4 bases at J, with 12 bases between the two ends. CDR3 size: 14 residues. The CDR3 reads CSARDVQGRETQYF. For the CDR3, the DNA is TGCAGTGCTAGAGATGTCCAGGGCCGAGAGACCCAGTACTTC.